The rows below give T cell receptor beta chains drawn from one sample of a study of T cells in Graves' hyperthyroidism and ophthalmopathy. A single record per CDR3 protein comes from TCRdb applying MiXCR to the multiplex PCR reads. This sample has hundreds of thousands of distinct CDR3 sequences; roughly 15% occur once, and the top ten carry about 10%. The sample consisted of blood. Receptor source: a woman younger than 35 with Graves' hyperthyroidism. Both conserved end residues are part of each CDR3. The order of the fields is clone size, J gene, V gene, D gene, CDR3 DNA, CDR3 protein. A D gene is named only where the DNA matches it firmly. The size entry is marked missing in some rows and otherwise reads once, few, many or a size class.

abundance: many
j_gene: TRBJ2-1
v_gene: TRBV5-1
d_gene: TRBD1
CDR3nt: TGCGCCAGCAGCTTTAATCGCGGGACAGGGGCTTCGAGCTCCTACAATGAGCAGTTCTTC
CDR3aa: CASSFNRGTGASSSYNEQFF

abundance: many
j_gene: TRBJ1-2
v_gene: TRBV7-9
d_gene: -
CDR3nt: TGTGCCAGCAGCTTAGGAGCGGTCTATGGCTACACCTTC
CDR3aa: CASSLGAVYGYTF

abundance: few
j_gene: TRBJ2-7
v_gene: TRBV24-1
d_gene: TRBD1
CDR3nt: TGTGCCACCAGTGAATTAGACAGGGACGAGCAGTACTTC
CDR3aa: CATSELDRDEQYF

abundance: many
j_gene: TRBJ2-5
v_gene: TRBV11-2
d_gene: TRBD1
CDR3nt: TGTGCCAGCAGCCGGCGACAGGGGGGGTGGGAGACCCAGTACTTC
CDR3aa: CASSRRQGGWETQYF

abundance: many
j_gene: TRBJ2-7
v_gene: TRBV28
d_gene: TRBD1
CDR3nt: TGTGCCAGCAGGCCCTCCGGGACAGGTTACTCCTACGAGCAGTACTTC
CDR3aa: CASRPSGTGYSYEQYF

abundance: -
j_gene: TRBJ1-1
v_gene: TRBV24-1
d_gene: TRBD1
CDR3nt: TGTGCCACCAGTTCGACAGGGAAAATGAACACTGAAGCTTTCTTT
CDR3aa: CATSSTGKMNTEAFF

abundance: many
j_gene: TRBJ2-3
v_gene: TRBV20-1
d_gene: -
CDR3nt: TGCAGTGCTAGCGGACAAAGCACAGATACGCAGTATTTT
CDR3aa: CSASGQSTDTQYF

abundance: many
j_gene: TRBJ2-7
v_gene: TRBV7-9
d_gene: TRBD2
CDR3nt: TGTGCCAGCAGCTTCCCAGCTGGCGGGAGCTCCTACGAGCAGTACTTC
CDR3aa: CASSFPAGGSSYEQYF

abundance: many
j_gene: TRBJ2-7
v_gene: TRBV3-1
d_gene: -
CDR3nt: TGTGCCAGCAGCCAGAGGACCAACTCCTACGAGCAGTACTTC
CDR3aa: CASSQRTNSYEQYF

abundance: many
j_gene: TRBJ2-1
v_gene: TRBV18
d_gene: -
CDR3nt: TGTGCCAGCTCCCATTACCAGGGAGTTGGTTACAATGAGCAGTTCTTC
CDR3aa: CASSHYQGVGYNEQFF

abundance: many
j_gene: TRBJ2-2
v_gene: TRBV20-1
d_gene: TRBD2
CDR3nt: TGCAGCTTGAGGAAGGGACTAGCACTCTTAAAAACCGGGGAGCTGTTTTTT
CDR3aa: CSLRKGLALLKTGELFF

abundance: few
j_gene: TRBJ2-2
v_gene: TRBV5-1
d_gene: -
CDR3nt: TGCGCCAGCAGCTTGGACAGGTCTGCGAACACCGGGGAGCTGTTTTTT
CDR3aa: CASSLDRSANTGELFF

abundance: many
j_gene: TRBJ1-5
v_gene: TRBV27
d_gene: -
CDR3nt: TGTGCCAGCAGGGGGGGGACGGGTCAGCCCCAGCATTTT
CDR3aa: CASRGGTGQPQHF

abundance: -
j_gene: TRBJ1-1
v_gene: TRBV4-1
d_gene: -
CDR3nt: TGCGCCAGCAGCCAAGATGCGGGGAACACTGAAGCTTTCTTT
CDR3aa: CASSQDAGNTEAFF

abundance: -
j_gene: TRBJ1-5
v_gene: TRBV12-3/TRBV12-4
d_gene: -
CDR3nt: TGTGCCAGCAGAAGGGGGATGGAGAGCCAGCCCCAGCATTTT
CDR3aa: CASRRGMESQPQHF

abundance: many
j_gene: TRBJ2-7
v_gene: TRBV3-1
d_gene: TRBD2
CDR3nt: TGTGCCAGCAGCCCAGTGGGGACAGCGGGAGGGTTCTACGAGCAGTACTTC
CDR3aa: CASSPVGTAGGFYEQYF

abundance: many
j_gene: TRBJ2-1
v_gene: TRBV4-1
d_gene: TRBD2
CDR3nt: TGCGCCAGCAGCCACGCGCTAGCGGGAGGTTTGGATGAGCAGTTCTTC
CDR3aa: CASSHALAGGLDEQFF

abundance: many
j_gene: TRBJ1-1
v_gene: TRBV6-6
d_gene: -
CDR3nt: TGTGCCAGCAGTTACTCAGGAGGGGGGCGGGAGGCTTTCTTT
CDR3aa: CASSYSGGGREAFF

abundance: many
j_gene: TRBJ2-1
v_gene: TRBV30
d_gene: -
CDR3nt: TGTGCCTGGAGTGTACTCGGAGGTAATGAGCAGTTCTTC
CDR3aa: CAWSVLGGNEQFF

abundance: -
j_gene: TRBJ2-5
v_gene: TRBV7-9
d_gene: -
CDR3nt: TGTGCCAGCAGCGGGTCGGGACACCAAGAGACCCAGTACTTC
CDR3aa: CASSGSGHQETQYF

abundance: many
j_gene: TRBJ2-7
v_gene: TRBV27
d_gene: TRBD1
CDR3nt: TGTGCCAGCAGTTACGCGGACAGGGGGGCCTACGAGCAGTACTTC
CDR3aa: CASSYADRGAYEQYF

abundance: many
j_gene: TRBJ2-2
v_gene: TRBV10-2
d_gene: TRBD2
CDR3nt: TGCGCCACCCCGGGACTAGCGGGAGCAGACACCGGGGAGCTGTTTTTT
CDR3aa: CATPGLAGADTGELFF

abundance: few
j_gene: TRBJ2-7
v_gene: TRBV28
d_gene: -
CDR3nt: TGTGCCAGCAGTTTAGGGACCCCCCGGCCCCAGGACGGGTTGACCTACGAGCAGTACTTC
CDR3aa: CASSLGTPRPQDGLTYEQYF

abundance: many
j_gene: TRBJ2-1
v_gene: TRBV7-3
d_gene: TRBD2
CDR3nt: TGTGCCAGCAGCTTAACGGGGACTAGCGGAAATGAGCAGTTCTTC
CDR3aa: CASSLTGTSGNEQFF

abundance: few
j_gene: TRBJ2-3
v_gene: TRBV9
d_gene: -
CDR3nt: TGTGCCAGCAGCGTAGCCCCCGAGGGTACGCAGTATTTT
CDR3aa: CASSVAPEGTQYF

abundance: many
j_gene: TRBJ2-1
v_gene: TRBV5-1
d_gene: TRBD1
CDR3nt: TGTGCCAGCTCACCGGGACAGACCTACAATGAGCAGTTCTTC
CDR3aa: CASSPGQTYNEQFF

abundance: many
j_gene: TRBJ2-5
v_gene: TRBV11-2
d_gene: -
CDR3nt: TGTGCCAGCAGCCACCGTGGGGAGACCCAGTACTTC
CDR3aa: CASSHRGETQYF

abundance: -
j_gene: TRBJ2-5
v_gene: TRBV20-1
d_gene: TRBD2
CDR3nt: TGCAGTGCTAGCCCGGGTAGCGGGAGGTCAGAGACCCAGTACTTC
CDR3aa: CSASPGSGRSETQYF

abundance: many
j_gene: TRBJ2-7
v_gene: TRBV6-1
d_gene: -
CDR3nt: TGTGCCAGCAGTTTTGACCGAGCCTACGAGCAGTACTTC
CDR3aa: CASSFDRAYEQYF

abundance: many
j_gene: TRBJ2-3
v_gene: TRBV4-2
d_gene: -
CDR3nt: TGTGCCAGCAGCCAAGTCACGTTTTTAGGAGTGGGGGTTACGCAGTATTTT
CDR3aa: CASSQVTFLGVGVTQYF

abundance: -
j_gene: TRBJ1-2
v_gene: TRBV7-8
d_gene: -
CDR3nt: TGTGCCAGCAGCGCGGGGATCTATGGCTACACCTTC
CDR3aa: CASSAGIYGYTF

abundance: many
j_gene: TRBJ2-1
v_gene: TRBV11-2
d_gene: TRBD2
CDR3nt: TGTGCCAGCAGCTTAGGATCCGGGAGGGCCCTCCATGAGCAGTTCTTC
CDR3aa: CASSLGSGRALHEQFF